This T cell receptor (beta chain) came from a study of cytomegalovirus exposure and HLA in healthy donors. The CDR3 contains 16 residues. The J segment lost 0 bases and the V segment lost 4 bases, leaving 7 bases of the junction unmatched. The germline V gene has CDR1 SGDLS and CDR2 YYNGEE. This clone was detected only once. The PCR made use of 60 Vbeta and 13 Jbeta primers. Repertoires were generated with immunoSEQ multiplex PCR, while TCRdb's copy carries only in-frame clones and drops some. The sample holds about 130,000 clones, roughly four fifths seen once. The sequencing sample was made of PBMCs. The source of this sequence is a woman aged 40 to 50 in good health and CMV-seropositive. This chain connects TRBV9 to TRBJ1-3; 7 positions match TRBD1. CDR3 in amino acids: CASSPGTDSSGNTIYF. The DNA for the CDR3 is TGTGCCAGCAGCCCGGGGACAGACAGCTCTGGAAACACCATATATTTT. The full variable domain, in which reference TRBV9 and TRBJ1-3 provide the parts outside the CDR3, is DSGVTQTPKHLITATGQRVTLRCSPRSGDLSVYWYQQSLDQGLQFLIQYYNGEERAKGNILERFSAQQFPDLHSELNLSSLELGDSALYFCASSPGTDSSGNTIYFGEGSWLTVV.